This T cell receptor beta chain appears in the sequencing data of a study of blood T cell repertoires in COVID-19. Across the whole study: The samples span acute and convalescent COVID-19 from the United States, Italy and Spain.

As originally analysed: Using reference gene primer amplification, nucleated cell counts were estimated. Measured with immunoSEQ multiplex PCR; TCRdb has only the in-frame clones, and not every one. The V and J calls and clone size were taken over from that table, and D and trimming were inferred from the DNA. The table records a few hundred thousand clones, approximately 90% of them present only once. Living in 24 US areas, the participants were between roughly 18 and 89 years of age. Participants' reported clinical history set cohort assignment. The receptor was isolated from a woman younger than 30 who had recovered from COVID-19. Sequencing input: PBMCs or T cells enriched from blood (not recorded which).

Written as DNA, the CDR3 is TGTGCCAGCAGAAGGACAGGGGGCGGTGAGCAGTTCTTC. Protein sequence: CASRRTGGGEQFF. V gene TRBV6-4 combines with J gene TRBJ2-1; TRBD1 agrees at 11 bases. The CDR3 is 13 residues long. Germline V gives CDR1 MRHNA, CDR2 SNTAGT. The trim removed 6 bases at V and 9 bases at J, leaving 4 bases unmatched.